This T cell receptor (beta chain) comes out of a study of T cell responses to AZD1222 COVID-19 vaccine. The CDR3 contains 14 residues. J gave up 4 bases and V 5 bases, and 5 bases lay outside the gene matches. Germline V lookup: CDR1 MNHEY, CDR2 SVGEGT. Generated by immunoSEQ multiplex PCR, the TCRdb table keeps only in-frame clones and is missing some. The sample lists about 140,000 clones; approximately 93% were seen once. The sample here was peripheral blood, taken on day 0 of MenACWY control vaccination. The chain uses TRBV6-2 or TRBV6-3 and TRBJ2-3, with TRBD1 identical over 8 bases. The sequence came from an adult in good health. CDR3 sequence (DNA): TGTGCCAGCAGTCGAGGACAGGGCGCAGATACGCAGTATTTT. Translating it yields CASSRGQGADTQYF.